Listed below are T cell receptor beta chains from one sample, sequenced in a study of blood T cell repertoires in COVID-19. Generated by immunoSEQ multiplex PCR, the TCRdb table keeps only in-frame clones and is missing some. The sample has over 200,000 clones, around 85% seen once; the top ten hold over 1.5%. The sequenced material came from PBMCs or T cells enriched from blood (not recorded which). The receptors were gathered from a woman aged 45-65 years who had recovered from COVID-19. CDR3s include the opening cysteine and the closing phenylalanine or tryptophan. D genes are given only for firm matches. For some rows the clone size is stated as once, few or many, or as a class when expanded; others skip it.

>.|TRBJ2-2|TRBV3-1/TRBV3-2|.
CASSYRPSYPGELFF
TGTGCCAGCAGCTACAGACCATCCTACCCGGGGGAGCTGTTTTTT
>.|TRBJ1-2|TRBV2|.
CASSERQRSHTF
TGTGCCAGCAGTGAGAGGCAGCGGAGCCACACCTTC
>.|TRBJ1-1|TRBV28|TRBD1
CASITDRSYTTNTEAFF
TGTGCCAGCATTACGGACAGGAGCTATACTACGAACACTGAAGCTTTCTTT
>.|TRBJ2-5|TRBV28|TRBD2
CASSLGGSQETQYF
TGTGCCAGCAGTTTGGGGGGGTCCCAAGAGACCCAGTACTTC
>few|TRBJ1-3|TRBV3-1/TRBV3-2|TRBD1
CASSQDAGGGNTIYF
TGTGCCAGCAGCCAAGACGCAGGGGGCGGAAACACCATATATTTT
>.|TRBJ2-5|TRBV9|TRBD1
CASSVRTGLYQETQYF
TGTGCCAGCAGCGTACGGACAGGGCTTTACCAAGAGACCCAGTACTTC
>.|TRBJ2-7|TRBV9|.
CASSPLTSSYEQYF
TGTGCCAGCAGCCCGCTGACTAGCTCCTACGAGCAGTACTTC
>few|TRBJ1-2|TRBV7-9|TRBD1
CASSGRTGPMDGYTF
TGTGCCAGCAGCGGAAGGACAGGGCCTATGGATGGCTACACCTTC
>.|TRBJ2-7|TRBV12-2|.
CASRLGTSGRETYEQYF
TGTGCAAGTCGCCTAGGGACTAGCGGGAGGGAGACCTACGAGCAGTACTTC
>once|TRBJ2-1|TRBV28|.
CASSLRYNEQFF
TGTGCCAGCAGTCTTCGTTACAATGAGCAGTTCTTC
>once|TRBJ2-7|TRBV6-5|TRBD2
CASRIGLAGTYEQYF
TGTGCCAGCAGAATTGGACTAGCGGGAACCTACGAGCAGTACTTC
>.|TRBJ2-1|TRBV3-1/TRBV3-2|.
CASSQDLFRDEQFF
TGTGCCAGCAGCCAAGATCTATTCCGGGATGAGCAGTTCTTC
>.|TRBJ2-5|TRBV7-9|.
CASSSQETQYF
TGTGCCAGCAGCTCACAAGAGACCCAGTACTTC
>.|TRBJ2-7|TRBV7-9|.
CASSPEQGSYEQYF
TGTGCCAGCAGCCCAGAACAGGGCTCCTACGAGCAGTACTTC